This T cell receptor (beta chain) was recovered during a study of cytomegalovirus exposure and HLA in healthy donors. Study-wide results and caveats: A few of the chains that were CMV-associated were confirmed in vitro to be specific for CMV antigens. It is likely that the observed cluster of highly shared sequence variants was a sequencing artifact. Analysis performed later showed TCR beta chains linked to HLA being more clonally expanded than equally common others.

V was trimmed by 3 bases and J by 8 bases, leaving 20 bases between them. Germline V lookup: CDR1 LNHNV, CDR2 YYDKDF (reference sequence). The CDR3 has 16 residues. PCR employed 60 Vbeta and 13 Jbeta primers. Only in-frame clones appear in the TCRdb table, and some are missing; sequencing was by immunoSEQ multiplex PCR. This sample carries 100,000 to 150,000 clones, around 80% of them seen once, and the ten largest clones take approximately 10%. Concerning this clone: No antigen is known for it.

Healthy bone marrow donors made up the donor group. The J gene is TRBJ2-1, the V gene TRBV15; maybe TRBD1 (5 bases). Sequencing was performed on PBMCs. The sequence was obtained from a man aged 30 to 39 in good health and CMV-seropositive. The CDR3 spells CATSSLSRVPTDEQFF. The CDR3 DNA follows: TGTGCCACCAGCAGTCTTAGCAGGGTTCCTACGGATGAGCAGTTCTTC.